This TCR beta chain came from a study of T cells after yellow fever vaccination. TCRdb itself ran the 5' RACE reads through MiXCR, one entry per CDR3 protein. The table lists 550,000 to 750,000 distinct CDR3 sequences, approximately 13% of them singletons, with over 13% in the top ten. Findings and caveats of the study: In post-booster samples, most primary-vaccination clones reappeared (under 98% CD4, 70% to 90% CD8). Peaking on day 5 versus 15, the secondary response was faster but weaker.

This clonotype was counted between two and nine times. Its cognate antigen is unknown. Trimming at V came to 3 bases and at J to 4 bases, leaving 6 bases not matched to a gene. CDR3 length: 14 amino acids. Germline V lookup: CDR1 DFQATT, CDR2 SNEGSKA (reference sequence). The chain employs TRBV20-1 and TRBJ2-1; 7 bases agree with TRBD2. This receptor was taken from a man aged 25 to 45 who received the YFV17D yellow fever vaccine. Here the sequenced sample was PBMCs, taken on the day of the yellow fever booster vaccination. The CDR3 region is CSARVRELYNEQFF. CDR3 DNA sequence: TGCAGTGCTAGGGTGCGGGAGTTGTACAATGAGCAGTTCTTC.